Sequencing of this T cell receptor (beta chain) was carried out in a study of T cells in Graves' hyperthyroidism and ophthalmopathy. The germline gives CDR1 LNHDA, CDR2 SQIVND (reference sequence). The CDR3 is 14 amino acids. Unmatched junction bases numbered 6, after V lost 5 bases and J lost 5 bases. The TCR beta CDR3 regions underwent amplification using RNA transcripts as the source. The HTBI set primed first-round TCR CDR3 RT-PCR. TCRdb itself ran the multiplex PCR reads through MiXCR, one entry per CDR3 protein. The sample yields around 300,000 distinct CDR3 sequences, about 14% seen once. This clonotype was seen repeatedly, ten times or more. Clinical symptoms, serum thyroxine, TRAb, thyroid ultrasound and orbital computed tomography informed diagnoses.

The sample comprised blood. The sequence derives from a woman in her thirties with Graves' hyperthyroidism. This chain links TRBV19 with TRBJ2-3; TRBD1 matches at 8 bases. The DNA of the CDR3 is TGTGCCAGTAGTCTCGGACAGGGTGGAGATACGCAGTATTTT. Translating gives CASSLGQGGDTQYF.